A selection of T cell receptor beta chains follows, all from one sample in a study of blood T cell repertoires in COVID-19. TCRdb keeps only in-frame clones here, not all; method: immunoSEQ multiplex PCR. The sample holds 12,000 to 15,000 clones, more than 70% seen once. The material sequenced was peripheral blood. These receptors originate from a human donor in a cohort sampled during active COVID-19. CDR3s include the opening cysteine and the closing phenylalanine or tryptophan. D genes are given only for firm matches. The listing skips clone size in some rows; elsewhere it reads once, few, many or a size class.

D	V	J	size	DNA	CDR3
TRBD2	TRBV4-1	TRBJ2-7	.	TGCGCCAGCAGCCCCAGCGGGGAACCAGGGCGGGAGCAGTACTTC	CASSPSGEPGREQYF
.	TRBV9	TRBJ2-7	.	TGTGCCAGCAGCGCGTTCGGGACATCAACCTACGAGCAGTACTTC	CASSAFGTSTYEQYF
TRBD2	TRBV28	TRBJ2-7	.	TGTGCCATTTCGCCGGGACTAAGCTCCTACGAGCAGTACTTC	CAISPGLSSYEQYF
TRBD1	TRBV28	TRBJ1-2	.	TGTGCCAGCAGTACCGGGACAGGGGGCTCAGTCTATGGCTACACCTTC	CASSTGTGGSVYGYTF
.	TRBV7-9	TRBJ2-5	few	TGTGCCAGCAGCTTTTACAGGGACCAAGAGACCCAGTACTTC	CASSFYRDQETQYF
.	TRBV4-1	TRBJ2-7	.	TGCGCCAGCAGCCCCCGTGGTGTCAGGCTCGAGCAGTACTTC	CASSPRGVRLEQYF
TRBD2	TRBV6-2/TRBV6-3	TRBJ2-1	.	TGTGCCAGCAGTAAGGGACTAGCGGGAGGCTTCTCCTACAATGAGCAGTTCTTC	CASSKGLAGGFSYNEQFF
.	TRBV11-2	TRBJ2-7	.	TGTGCCAGCAGCTTAGACAGATACGAGCAGTACTTC	CASSLDRYEQYF
TRBD1	TRBV11-3	TRBJ1-1	.	TGTGCCAGCAGCTTTGGCAGGGGGGAAGGAGCTTTCTTT	CASSFGRGEGAFF
.	TRBV7-3	TRBJ2-6	.	TGTGCCAGCAGCTTAAGCCCGGGATCTGGGGCCAACGTCCTGACTTTC	CASSLSPGSGANVLTF
.	TRBV11-3	TRBJ2-1	.	TGTGCCAGCAGCTTAGACAGAGGAGATTACAATGAGCAGTTCTTC	CASSLDRGDYNEQFF
.	TRBV14	TRBJ2-4	.	TGTGCCAGCAGCCAAGGGTCCCTTGGGACTCAAAACATTCAGTACTTC	CASSQGSLGTQNIQYF
TRBD2	TRBV7-8	TRBJ2-7	.	TGTGCCAGCAGTTCTGGGACTAGCGGCATCAACTACGAGCAGTACTTC	CASSSGTSGINYEQYF
.	TRBV19	TRBJ2-1	.	TGTGCCAGTAGTATCGAGGAGGGAAATGAGCAGTTCTTC	CASSIEEGNEQFF
.	TRBV7-3	TRBJ2-1	.	TGTGCCAGCAGCTTAGCGGGTCCGCCCCATGAGCAGTTCTTC	CASSLAGPPHEQFF
.	TRBV10-3	TRBJ1-1	.	TGTGCCATCAGTACCGGGGGAGGGAGGGACACTGAAGCTTTCTTT	CAISTGGGRDTEAFF
TRBD2	TRBV5-4	TRBJ2-3	once	TGTGCCAGCAGCTCCCTCCAGGGACTAGCGGTCACAGATACGCAGTATTTT	CASSSLQGLAVTDTQYF
TRBD1	TRBV6-6	TRBJ1-6	.	TGTGCCAGCAGTTACGGGGACAGGGAGGGATCACCCCTCCACTTT	CASSYGDREGSPLHF
TRBD2	TRBV9	TRBJ2-1	.	TGTGCCAGCAGCGTGGGAGCGGGAGGCTACAATGAGCAGTTCTTC	CASSVGAGGYNEQFF
.	TRBV6-6	TRBJ1-2	.	TGTGCCAGCAGTTATACAGCAAGTTATGGCTACACCTTC	CASSYTASYGYTF
.	TRBV6-5	TRBJ1-1	.	TGTGCCAGCAGTTACGAAGGAGGTACGGCCCCAGGAATGTTCTTT	CASSYEGGTAPGMFF
.	TRBV5-6	TRBJ2-3	.	TGTGCCAGCAGCTTAGGACTGCTAGCCACAGATACGCAGTATTTT	CASSLGLLATDTQYF
.	TRBV6-5	TRBJ2-7	once	TGTGCCAGCAGTTACTCCCCAGTTGGGAGGTCCTACGAGCAGTACTTC	CASSYSPVGRSYEQYF
TRBD2	TRBV5-5	TRBJ2-1	.	TGTGCCAGCAGCTTACTAGCGGGATCCTACAATGAGCAGTTCTTC	CASSLLAGSYNEQFF
.	TRBV3-1/TRBV3-2	TRBJ1-2	few	TGTGCCAGCAGCCGCCCGGGACTGAGAAATCGTGGCTACACCTTC	CASSRPGLRNRGYTF
TRBD2	TRBV14	TRBJ2-1	once	TGTGCCAGCAGCCAAGATAGGCTAGCGGGTTACAATGAGCAGTTCTTC	CASSQDRLAGYNEQFF
TRBD2	TRBV28	TRBJ2-7	.	TGTGCCAGCACCCCGGGACTAGCGGGAACCTACGAGCAGTACTTC	CASTPGLAGTYEQYF
.	TRBV7-2	TRBJ2-1	once	TGTGCCAGCAGCGTATACCAGCGGAACCCCTACAATGAGCAGTTCTTC	CASSVYQRNPYNEQFF
.	TRBV7-6	TRBJ2-2	.	TGTGCCAGCAGCCGTGACAGGTTGAACACCGGGGAGCTGTTTTTT	CASSRDRLNTGELFF
TRBD1	TRBV6-5	TRBJ2-7	.	TGTGCCAGCACCCGGACAGGGGGTAGTTACGAGCAGTACTTC	CASTRTGGSYEQYF
.	TRBV4-1	TRBJ1-2	.	TGCGCCAGCAGCCCATCAACTAACTATGGCTACACCTTC	CASSPSTNYGYTF
TRBD1	TRBV30	TRBJ1-6	.	TGTGCCTGGAGGACAGGGCAAGGGGGCTCCTATAATTCACCCCTCCACTTT	CAWRTGQGGSYNSPLHF
.	TRBV6-6	TRBJ1-4	.	TGTGCCAGCAGTTACTCACAGGGAAAACTGTTTTTT	CASSYSQGKLFF
.	TRBV6-5	TRBJ2-1	.	TGTGCCAGCACCCCCAGGGATCCCAGTAGCGGTGAGCAGTTCTTC	CASTPRDPSSGEQFF
.	TRBV6-1	TRBJ1-6	.	TGTGCCAGCAGTGAAGCTTTAGGGGGTTCACCCCTCCACTTT	CASSEALGGSPLHF
TRBD2	TRBV7-3	TRBJ2-2	.	TGTGCCAGCAGCCACACACAAGCGGGGGCAACAACCGGGGAGCTGTTTTTT	CASSHTQAGATTGELFF
TRBD1	TRBV6-5	TRBJ2-2	.	TGTGCCAGCAGTTACGCGGGACAGGGGTTGACCGGGGAGCTGTTTTTT	CASSYAGQGLTGELFF
TRBD1	TRBV18	TRBJ1-1	.	TGTGCCAGCTCACCGGGGACAGGGAGATTGACTGAAGCTTTCTTT	CASSPGTGRLTEAFF
.	TRBV7-9	TRBJ2-1	.	TGTGCCAGCAGCTCTAGGCAAAGGGGATACAATGAGCAGTTCTTC	CASSSRQRGYNEQFF
TRBD1	TRBV3-1/TRBV3-2	TRBJ1-4	.	TGTGCCAGCAGCCAAGCAAGGACAGGGGGAGGTGAAAAACTGTTTTTT	CASSQARTGGGEKLFF
.	TRBV4-2	TRBJ2-7	.	TGTGCCAGCAGCCAAGAGCGACTAGCCTACGAGCAGTACTTC	CASSQERLAYEQYF